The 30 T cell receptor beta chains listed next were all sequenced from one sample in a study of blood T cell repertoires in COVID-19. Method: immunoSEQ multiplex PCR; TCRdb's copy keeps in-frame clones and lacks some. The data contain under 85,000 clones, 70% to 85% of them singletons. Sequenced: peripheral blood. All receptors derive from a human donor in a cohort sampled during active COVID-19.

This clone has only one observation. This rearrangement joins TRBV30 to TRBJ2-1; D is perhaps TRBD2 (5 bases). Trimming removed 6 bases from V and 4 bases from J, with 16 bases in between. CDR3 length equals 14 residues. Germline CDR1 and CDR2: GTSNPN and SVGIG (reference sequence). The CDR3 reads CACTSGATYNEQFF. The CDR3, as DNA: TGTGCCTGCACCAGCGGTGCCACTTACAATGAGCAGTTCTTC.

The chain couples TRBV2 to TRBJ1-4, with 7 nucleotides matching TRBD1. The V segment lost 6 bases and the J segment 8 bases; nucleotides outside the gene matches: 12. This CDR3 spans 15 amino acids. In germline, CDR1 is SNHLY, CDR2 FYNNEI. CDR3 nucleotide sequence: TGTGCCAGCAGGAAATCCGGGACAGTTGTGGAAAAACTGTTTTTT. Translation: CASRKSGTVVEKLFF.

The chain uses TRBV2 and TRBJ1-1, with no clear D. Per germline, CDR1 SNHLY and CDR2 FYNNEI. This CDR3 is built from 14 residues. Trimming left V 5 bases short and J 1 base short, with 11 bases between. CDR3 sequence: CASSSTRGNTEAFF. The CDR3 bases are TGTGCCAGCAGTTCAACACGAGGGAACACTGAAGCTTTCTTT.

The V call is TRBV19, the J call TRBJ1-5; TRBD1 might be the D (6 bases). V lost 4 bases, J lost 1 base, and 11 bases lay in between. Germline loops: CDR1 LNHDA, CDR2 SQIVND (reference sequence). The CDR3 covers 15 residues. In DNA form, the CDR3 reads TGTGCCAGTAGTAAGGGGGTCCACAGCAATCAGCCCCAGCATTTT. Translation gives CASSKGVHSNQPQHF.

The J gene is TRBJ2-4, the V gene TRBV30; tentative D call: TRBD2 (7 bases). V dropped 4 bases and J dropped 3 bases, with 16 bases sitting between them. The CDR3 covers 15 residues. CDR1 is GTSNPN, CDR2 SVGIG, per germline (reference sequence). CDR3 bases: TGTGCCTGGACCAGGGGAGGGTTAGGCAAAAACATTCAGTACTTC. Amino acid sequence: CAWTRGGLGKNIQYF.

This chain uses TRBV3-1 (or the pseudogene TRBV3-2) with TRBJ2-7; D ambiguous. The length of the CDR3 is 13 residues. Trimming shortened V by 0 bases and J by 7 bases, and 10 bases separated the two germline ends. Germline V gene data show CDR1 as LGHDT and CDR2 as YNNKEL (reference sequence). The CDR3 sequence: CASSQDESGEQYF. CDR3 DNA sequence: TGTGCCAGCAGCCAAGACGAGAGTGGTGAGCAGTACTTC.

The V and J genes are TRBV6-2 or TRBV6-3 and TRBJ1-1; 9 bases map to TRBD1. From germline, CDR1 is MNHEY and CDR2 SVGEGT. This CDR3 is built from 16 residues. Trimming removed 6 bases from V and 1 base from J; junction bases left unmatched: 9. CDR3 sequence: CASSPHRGQENTEAFF. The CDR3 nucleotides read TGTGCCAGCAGCCCTCACAGGGGGCAGGAGAACACTGAAGCTTTCTTT.

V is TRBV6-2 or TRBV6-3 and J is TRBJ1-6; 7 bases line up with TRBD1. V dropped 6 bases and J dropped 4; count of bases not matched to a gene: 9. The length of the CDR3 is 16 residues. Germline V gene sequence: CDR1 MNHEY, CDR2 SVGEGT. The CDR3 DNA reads TGTGCCAGCAGCAAACTCGGGACAGTATATAATTCACCCCTCCACTTT. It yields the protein CASSKLGTVYNSPLHF.

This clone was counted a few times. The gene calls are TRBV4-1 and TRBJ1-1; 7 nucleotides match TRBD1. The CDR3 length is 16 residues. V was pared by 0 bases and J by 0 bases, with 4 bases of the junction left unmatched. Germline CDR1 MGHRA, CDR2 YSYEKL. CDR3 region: CASSQDVGTVNTEAFF. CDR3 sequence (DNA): TGCGCCAGCAGCCAAGACGTGGGGACAGTGAACACTGAAGCTTTCTTT.

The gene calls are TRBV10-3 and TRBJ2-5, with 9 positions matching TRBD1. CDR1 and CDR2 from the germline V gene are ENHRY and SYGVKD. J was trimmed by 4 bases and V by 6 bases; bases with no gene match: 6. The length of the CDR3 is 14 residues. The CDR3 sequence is CAIRGGQGRETQYF. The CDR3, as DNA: TGTGCCATCAGGGGCGGACAGGGGCGAGAGACCCAGTACTTC.

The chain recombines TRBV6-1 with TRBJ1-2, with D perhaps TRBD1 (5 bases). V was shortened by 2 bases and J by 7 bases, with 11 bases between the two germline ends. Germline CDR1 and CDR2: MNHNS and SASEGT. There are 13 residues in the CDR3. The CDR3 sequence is CASSEWAGIGYTF. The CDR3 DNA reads TGTGCCAGCAGTGAATGGGCAGGGATTGGCTACACCTTC.

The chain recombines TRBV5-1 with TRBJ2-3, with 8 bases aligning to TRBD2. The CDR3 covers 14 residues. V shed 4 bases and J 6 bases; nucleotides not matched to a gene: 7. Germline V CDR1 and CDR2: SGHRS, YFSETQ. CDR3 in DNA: TGCGCCAGCAGCCAAGGGACTAGTTTGGATACGCAGTATTTT. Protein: CASSQGTSLDTQYF.

The CDR3 is CASSQEPYIQGGRTNEKLFF. For the CDR3, the DNA is TGCGCCAGCAGCCAAGAGCCATATATTCAGGGAGGGCGAACTAATGAAAAACTGTTTTTT. The V call is TRBV4-1, the J call TRBJ1-4; possible D gene TRBD1, 5 bases. CDR3 length: 20 residues. Trimming shortened V by 0 bases and J by 1 base, and 21 bases separated the two germline ends. Germline V gives CDR1 MGHRA, CDR2 YSYEKL.

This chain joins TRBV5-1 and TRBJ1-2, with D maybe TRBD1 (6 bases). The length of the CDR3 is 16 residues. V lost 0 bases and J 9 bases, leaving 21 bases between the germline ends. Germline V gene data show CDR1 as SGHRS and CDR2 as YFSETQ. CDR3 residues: CASSLAWTEGFDSYTF. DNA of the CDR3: TGCGCCAGCAGCTTGGCCTGGACAGAGGGTTTCGACAGCTACACCTTC.

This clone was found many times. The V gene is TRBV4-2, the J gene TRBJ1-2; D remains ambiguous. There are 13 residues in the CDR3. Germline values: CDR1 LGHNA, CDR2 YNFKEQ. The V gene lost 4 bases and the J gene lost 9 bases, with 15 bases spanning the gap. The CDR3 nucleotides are TGTGCCAGCAGCCGCGGGCGATCCAATCGCTACACCTTC. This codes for CASSRGRSNRYTF.

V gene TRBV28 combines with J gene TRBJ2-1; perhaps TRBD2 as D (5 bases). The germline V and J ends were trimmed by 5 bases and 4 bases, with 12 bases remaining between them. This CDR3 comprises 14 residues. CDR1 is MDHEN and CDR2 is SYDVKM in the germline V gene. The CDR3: CASSRSQRYNEQFF. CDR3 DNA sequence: TGTGCCAGCAGTAGATCTCAGCGGTACAATGAGCAGTTCTTC.

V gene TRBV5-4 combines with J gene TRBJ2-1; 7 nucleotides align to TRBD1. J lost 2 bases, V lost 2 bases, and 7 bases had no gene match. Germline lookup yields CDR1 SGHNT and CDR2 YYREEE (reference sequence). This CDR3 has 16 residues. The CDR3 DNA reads TGTGCCAGCAGCTTTCTGACAGGGAAGACCTACAATGAGCAGTTCTTC. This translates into CASSFLTGKTYNEQFF.

CDR3: CASAKTESSYNEQFF. As DNA, the CDR3 is TGCGCCAGCGCTAAGACGGAGAGCTCCTACAATGAGCAGTTCTTC. The chain couples TRBV4-3 to TRBJ2-1; the D is unclear. This CDR3 contains 15 residues. Germline CDR1 is LGHNA and CDR2 is YSLEER. The V and J ends lost 8 bases and 0 bases respectively, with 14 bases between them.

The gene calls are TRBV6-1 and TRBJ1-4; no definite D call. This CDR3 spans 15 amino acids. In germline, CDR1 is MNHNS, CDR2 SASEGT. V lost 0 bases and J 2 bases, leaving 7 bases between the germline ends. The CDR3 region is CASSEAWRTNEKLFF. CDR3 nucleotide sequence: TGTGCCAGCAGTGAAGCCTGGAGGACTAATGAAAAACTGTTTTTT.

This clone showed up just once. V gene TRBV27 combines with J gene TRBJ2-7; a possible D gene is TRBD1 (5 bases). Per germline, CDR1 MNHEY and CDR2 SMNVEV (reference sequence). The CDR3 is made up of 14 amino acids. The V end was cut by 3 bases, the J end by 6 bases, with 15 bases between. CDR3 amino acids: CASSFRQPSSEQYF. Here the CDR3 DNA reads TGTGCCAGCAGTTTCAGACAGCCTTCCAGCGAGCAGTACTTC.

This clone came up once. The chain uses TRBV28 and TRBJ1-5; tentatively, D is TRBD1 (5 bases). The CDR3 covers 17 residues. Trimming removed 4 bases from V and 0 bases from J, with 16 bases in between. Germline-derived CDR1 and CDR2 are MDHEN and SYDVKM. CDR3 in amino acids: CASSWGRTAYSNQPQHF. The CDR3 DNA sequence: TGTGCCAGCAGTTGGGGCCGGACCGCTTATAGCAATCAGCCCCAGCATTTT.

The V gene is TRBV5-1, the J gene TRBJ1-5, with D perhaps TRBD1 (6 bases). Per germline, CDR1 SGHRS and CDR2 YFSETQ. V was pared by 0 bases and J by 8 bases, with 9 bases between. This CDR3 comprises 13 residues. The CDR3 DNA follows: TGCGCCAGCAGCTTGGGAGGGGGGGAGCCCCAGCATTTT. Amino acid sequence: CASSLGGGEPQHF.

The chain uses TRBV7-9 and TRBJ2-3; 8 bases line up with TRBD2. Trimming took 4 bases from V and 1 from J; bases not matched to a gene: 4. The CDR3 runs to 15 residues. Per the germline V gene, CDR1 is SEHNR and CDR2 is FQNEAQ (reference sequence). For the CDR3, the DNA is TGTGCCAGCAGCTCGAGCGGGGGAGGCACAGATACGCAGTATTTT. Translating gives CASSSSGGGTDTQYF.

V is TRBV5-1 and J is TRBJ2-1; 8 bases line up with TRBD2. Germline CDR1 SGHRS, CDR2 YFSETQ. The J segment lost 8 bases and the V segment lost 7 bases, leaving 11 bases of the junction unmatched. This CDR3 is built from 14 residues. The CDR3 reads CASRGAGGFDEQFF. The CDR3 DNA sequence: TGCGCCAGCCGGGGGGCGGGGGGCTTCGATGAGCAGTTCTTC.

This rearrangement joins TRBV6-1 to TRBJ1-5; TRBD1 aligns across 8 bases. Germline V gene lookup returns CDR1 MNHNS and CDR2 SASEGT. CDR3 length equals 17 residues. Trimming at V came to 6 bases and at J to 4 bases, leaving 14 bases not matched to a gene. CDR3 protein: CASRELSNRGSNQPQHF. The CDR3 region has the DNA TGTGCCAGCAGGGAACTTTCAAACAGGGGGAGTAATCAGCCCCAGCATTTT.

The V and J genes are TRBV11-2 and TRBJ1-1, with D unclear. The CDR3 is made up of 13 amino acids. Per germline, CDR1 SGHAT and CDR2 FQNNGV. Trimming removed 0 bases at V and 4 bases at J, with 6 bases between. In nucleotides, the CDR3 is TGTGCCAGCAGCTTAGATGGGAGCACTGAAGCTTTCTTT. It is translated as CASSLDGSTEAFF.

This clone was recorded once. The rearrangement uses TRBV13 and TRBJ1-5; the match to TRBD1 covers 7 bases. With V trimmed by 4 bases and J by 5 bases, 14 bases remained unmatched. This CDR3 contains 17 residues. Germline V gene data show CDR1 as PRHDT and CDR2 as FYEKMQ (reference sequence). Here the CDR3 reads CASSYRQGRMGDQPQHF. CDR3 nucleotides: TGTGCCAGCAGCTACCGACAGGGTCGTATGGGTGATCAGCCCCAGCATTTT. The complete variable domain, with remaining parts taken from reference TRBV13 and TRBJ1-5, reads AAGVIQSPRHLIKEKRETATLKCYPIPRHDTVYWYQQGPGQDPQFLISFYEKMQSDKGSIPDRFSAQQFSDYHSELNMSSLELGDSALYFCASSYRQGRMGDQPQHFGDGTRLSIL.

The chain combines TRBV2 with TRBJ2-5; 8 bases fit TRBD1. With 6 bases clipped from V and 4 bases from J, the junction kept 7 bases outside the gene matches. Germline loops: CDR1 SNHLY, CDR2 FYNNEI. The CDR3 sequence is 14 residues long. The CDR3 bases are TGTGCCAGCAGCCGGACAGGGTGGAGAGAGACCCAGTACTTC. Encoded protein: CASSRTGWRETQYF.

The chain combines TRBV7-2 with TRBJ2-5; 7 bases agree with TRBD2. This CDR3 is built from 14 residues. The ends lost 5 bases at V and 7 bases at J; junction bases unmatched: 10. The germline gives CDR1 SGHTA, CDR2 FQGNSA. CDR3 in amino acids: CASSPRTSVGTQYF. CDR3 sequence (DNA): TGTGCCAGCAGCCCCAGGACTAGTGTCGGGACCCAGTACTTC.

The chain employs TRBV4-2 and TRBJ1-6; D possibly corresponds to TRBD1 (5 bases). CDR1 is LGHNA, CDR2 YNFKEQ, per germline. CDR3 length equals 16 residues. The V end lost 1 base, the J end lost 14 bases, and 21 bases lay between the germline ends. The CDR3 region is CASSQVTGSLWVALHF. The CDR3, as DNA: TGTGCCAGCAGCCAAGTTACAGGTTCCCTTTGGGTGGCCCTCCACTTT.